The 27 T cell receptor beta chains below were found in one sample sequenced in a study of T cells in Graves' hyperthyroidism and ophthalmopathy. The CDR3 regions of TCR beta were amplified from RNA transcripts. The TCR CDR3 first-round RT-PCR relied on the HTBI primer set. Via MiXCR, TCRdb re-called the multiplex PCR reads, giving one row per CDR3 protein. This sample has approximately 740,000 distinct CDR3 sequences, with approximately 14% found just once. Sequencing was done on a sample of blood. The receptors were gathered from a woman between 18 and 29 years old with Graves' hyperthyroidism.

This clonotype was counted at least ten times. This chain joins TRBV24-1 and TRBJ2-5, with D perhaps being TRBD1 or TRBD2 (5 bases each). The germline V gene encodes CDR1 KGHDR and CDR2 SFDVKD. CDR3 length equals 14 residues. V shed 5 bases and J shed 2 bases, with 11 bases lying between them. CDR3 protein: CATSGGTPQETQYF. CDR3 in DNA: TGTGCCACCAGTGGGGGGACCCCTCAAGAGACCCAGTACTTC.

This clonotype was observed many times. The chain recombines TRBV10-2 with TRBJ2-5; D is undetermined. This CDR3 is 15 amino acids long. Trimming shortened V by 0 bases and J by 4 bases, and 12 bases separated the two germline ends. Germline assignment: CDR1 WSHSY and CDR2 SAAADI. The CDR3 bases are TGCGCCAGCAGTGAGTCTGCTCGGATGTCAGAGACCCAGTACTTC. Its protein is CASSESARMSETQYF.

The chain carries TRBV5-1 and TRBJ2-1; D tentatively fits TRBD1 or TRBD2 (7 bases each). The germline V and J ends were trimmed by 6 bases and 6 bases, with 16 bases remaining between them. This CDR3 spans 14 amino acids. Germline CDR1 SGHRS, CDR2 YFSETQ. The CDR3 DNA sequence: TGCGCCAGCATGGACAGGAGGACTAGCAATGAGCAGTTCTTC. Protein: CASMDRRTSNEQFF.

This clonotype is labeled as medium-sized (0.01 to 0.1%). V usage is TRBV20-1 and J usage is TRBJ1-1; D ambiguous. The V end lost 2 bases, the J end lost 1 base, and 8 bases lay between the germline ends. Germline-derived CDR1 and CDR2 are DFQATT and SNEGSKA (reference sequence). The CDR3 extends over 13 amino acids. CDR3 DNA: TGCAGTGCTAGATGGCCCTCGAACACTGAAGCTTTCTTT. Its protein product is CSARWPSNTEAFF.

This chain joins TRBV7-9 and TRBJ1-2, with a possible D match to TRBD1 (5 bases). The germline CDR1 and CDR2 sequences are SEHNR and FQNEAQ (reference sequence). There are 16 residues in the CDR3. V lost 1 base and J 7 bases, leaving 19 bases between the germline ends. The DNA for the CDR3 is TGTGCCAGCAGCTTAGTGGCAGGGTTAAAGGTTGGTGGCTACACCTTC. Translating it yields CASSLVAGLKVGGYTF.

This clonotype appeared a few times. The chain employs TRBV5-1 and TRBJ2-5; 8 bases are shared with TRBD1. Unmatched junction bases numbered 5, after V lost 9 bases and J lost 1 base. Germline V gene data show CDR1 as SGHRS and CDR2 as YFSETQ. There are 13 residues in the CDR3. CDR3 residues: CATRDRTQETQYF. CDR3 DNA: TGCGCCACAAGGGACAGGACCCAAGAGACCCAGTACTTC.

This clonotype was recorded at least ten times. The chain has TRBV12-3 or TRBV12-4 and TRBJ1-5; D call uncertain. The V end lost 1 base, the J end lost 3 bases, and 7 bases lay between the germline ends. The CDR3 covers 14 residues. The CDR3 reads CASSLEKYNQPQHF. The CDR3 region has the DNA TGTGCCAGCAGTTTAGAGAAATACAATCAGCCCCAGCATTTT.

This chain connects TRBV4-3 to TRBJ2-1; 9 bases fit TRBD2. The CDR3 extends over 15 amino acids. V shed 0 bases, J shed 9 bases, and the junction held 6 bases outside the gene matches. CDR1 and CDR2 (germline): LGHNA, YSLEER. CDR3 loop: CASSQEELAGSEQFF. The CDR3 nucleotides are TGCGCCAGCAGCCAAGAGGAGCTAGCGGGAAGTGAGCAGTTCTTC.

This clonotype was recorded a few times. DNA of the CDR3: TGTGCCAGCACGCGGACAGGACTTTATTTTGATGAGCAGTTCTTC. It specifies CASTRTGLYFDEQFF. The chain uses TRBV7-9 and TRBJ2-1, with 7 bases matching TRBD1. This CDR3 has 15 amino acids. Trimming removed 7 bases from V and 8 bases from J; junction bases left unmatched: 14. Looked up from germline, CDR1 is SEHNR and CDR2 is FQNEAQ (reference sequence). Filled out from reference TRBV7-9 and TRBJ2-1, the complete variable domain reads DTGVSQNPRHKITKRGQNVTFRCDPISEHNRLYWYRQTLGQGPEFLTYFQNEAQLEKSRLLSDRFSAERPKGSFSTLEIQRTEQGDSAMYLCASTRTGLYFDEQFFGPGTRLTVL.

This clonotype was observed at least ten times. The V gene is TRBV28, the J gene TRBJ1-6; tentatively, D is TRBD1 (5 bases). This CDR3 has 15 residues. V gave up 3 bases and J gave up 13 bases, with 19 bases separating them. CDR1 and CDR2 (germline): MDHEN, SYDVKM. The chain's CDR3 is CASSFGGRFGEPLHF. Written as DNA, the CDR3 is TGTGCCAGCAGTTTTGGGGGAAGGTTTGGGGAGCCCCTCCACTTT.

This clonotype was counted many times. V and J are TRBV2 and TRBJ1-6, with TRBD1 as a possible D gene (6 bases). The ends were cut back, 6 bases at V and 9 bases at J, with 15 bases in the middle. Germline V gene lookup returns CDR1 SNHLY and CDR2 FYNNEI. The CDR3 length is 14 residues. Written as DNA, the CDR3 is TGTGCCAGCAGAAAGGGGGACATCCCTTCACCCCTCCACTTT. It codes for CASRKGDIPSPLHF.

About this clonotype: Germline is not matched at one junction end, which may reflect a read error. The V call is TRBV6-2 or TRBV6-3, the J call TRBJ2-1; D might be TRBD1 (5 bases). In germline, CDR1 is MNHEY, CDR2 SVGEGT. CDR3 size: 15 residues. CDR3 in amino acids: CASSPRAPSYNGQFF. The CDR3 coding sequence is TGTGCCAGCAGTCCCAGGGCCCCCTCCTACAATGGGCAGTTCTTC.

The CDR3 DNA follows: TGTGCCTGGAGTGAAGACAGCATAAGCAATCAGCCCCAGCATTTT. It codes for CAWSEDSISNQPQHF. V gene TRBV30 combines with J gene TRBJ1-5, with D perhaps TRBD1 (5 bases). This CDR3 contains 15 residues. Deletions cut 1 base from V and 1 base from J, with 11 bases between. Germline V gene sequence: CDR1 GTSNPN, CDR2 SVGIG (reference sequence).

In this sample, this clonotype turned up many times. The rearrangement uses TRBV24-1 and TRBJ2-1, with 10 bases aligning to TRBD2. This CDR3 contains 16 residues. The ends lost 4 bases at V and 5 bases at J; junction bases unmatched: 7. Germline V gene data show CDR1 as KGHDR and CDR2 as SFDVKD. For the CDR3, the DNA is TGTGCCACCAGTGAGATAGCGGGAGGCCCCAACAATGAGCAGTTCTTC. This sequence encodes CATSEIAGGPNNEQFF.

This clonotype was counted between two and nine times. J is TRBJ2-3 and V is TRBV27; D gene unclear. The CDR3 has 14 amino acids. Trimming left V 3 bases short and J 5 bases short, with 12 bases between. Germline-derived CDR1 and CDR2 are MNHEY and SMNVEV (reference sequence). This CDR3 reads CASSFSAVLDTQYF. The CDR3 bases are TGTGCCAGCAGTTTCTCGGCGGTTCTAGATACGCAGTATTTT.

This clonotype was observed many times. The chain links TRBV7-9 to TRBJ2-7, with TRBD2 as a possible D gene (5 bases). Germline V CDR1 and CDR2: SEHNR, FQNEAQ (reference sequence). The V gene lost 3 bases and the J gene lost 9 bases, with 9 bases spanning the gap. There are 11 residues in the CDR3. The CDR3 nucleotides are TGTGCCAGCAGCTTGGGTCGGGGGCAGTACTTC. Its translation: CASSLGRGQYF.

At least ten counts were recorded for this clonotype. The chain uses TRBV11-1 and TRBJ2-5, with 10 bases lining up with TRBD2. Germline V lookup: CDR1 SGHAT, CDR2 FQDESV (reference sequence). There are 16 residues in the CDR3. V shed 4 bases, J shed 3 bases, and the junction held 8 bases outside the gene matches. The CDR3 bases are TGTGCCAGCAGCTACCCCTCAGCGGGAGGGGAAGAGACCCAGTACTTC. Amino acids: CASSYPSAGGEETQYF. Variable domain in full (rest from reference TRBV11-1 and TRBJ2-5): EAEVAQSPRYKITEKSQAVAFWCDPISGHATLYWYRQILGQGPELLVQFQDESVVDDSQLPKDRFSAERLKGVDSTLKIQPAELGDSAMYLCASSYPSAGGEETQYFGPGTRLLVL.

This clonotype was seen more than once but under ten times. The chain uses TRBV29-1 and TRBJ1-2; D is unclear. The length of the CDR3 is 11 residues. Germline lookup yields CDR1 SQVTM and CDR2 ANQGSEA. With 4 bases removed from V and 10 bases from J, the gap between germline ends came to 13 bases. In DNA, the CDR3 is TGCAGCGTTGGAGGTGCCTCGGACTACACCTTC. Residues: CSVGGASDYTF.

The V and J genes are TRBV19 and TRBJ2-1; 15 bases fit TRBD2. CDR1 is LNHDA and CDR2 is SQIVND in the germline V gene (reference sequence). The trim removed 5 bases at V and 9 bases at J, leaving 14 bases unmatched. This CDR3 is built from 18 residues. For the CDR3, the DNA is TGTGCCAGTAGTTTCGGGGGGGAGGGACTAGCGGGAGGCAGTGAGCAGTTCTTC. Translating gives CASSFGGEGLAGGSEQFF.

The table lists this clonotype with many counts. This sequence joins TRBV12-3 or TRBV12-4 and TRBJ2-4; TRBD2 is a possible D gene (5 bases). The CDR3 extends over 14 amino acids. V lost 3 bases and J lost 8, with 14 bases in between. Here the CDR3 DNA reads TGTGCCAGCAGTTTTCAGCTCGGGGTCGACATTCAGTACTTC. Its protein is CASSFQLGVDIQYF.

The chain employs TRBV20-1 and TRBJ2-5, with 9 bases identical to TRBD2. The DNA end lines up better with TRBJ2-1; the J call may be wrong. The CDR3 loop spans 14 amino acids. Germline CDR1 DFQATT, CDR2 SNEGSKA (reference sequence). As DNA, the CDR3 is TGCAGTGCTAGGGCGGGAGGGATCGGGGAGACCCAGTTCTTC. It translates to CSARAGGIGETQFF.

This clonotype appeared many times. The chain carries TRBV4-3 and TRBJ2-1; D gene ambiguous. Trimming left V 1 base short and J 7 bases short, with 14 bases between. The length of the CDR3 is 15 residues. Germline V lookup: CDR1 LGHNA, CDR2 YSLEER. The CDR3 is CASSQASDLGNEQFF. CDR3 nucleotide sequence: TGCGCCAGCAGCCAAGCTAGTGACCTCGGGAATGAGCAGTTCTTC.

V usage is TRBV20-1 and J usage is TRBJ2-1; 12 positions match TRBD2. The CDR3 runs to 13 residues. J was trimmed by 7 bases and V by 5 bases; bases with no gene match: 3. CDR1 and CDR2 from the germline V gene are DFQATT and SNEGSKA (reference sequence). CDR3 region: CSARTSGKNEQFF. CDR3 DNA sequence: TGCAGTGCTCGGACTAGCGGGAAGAATGAGCAGTTCTTC.

The chain joins TRBV11-2 to TRBJ2-7, with 10 bases matching TRBD1. This CDR3 spans 19 amino acids. J lost 0 bases, V lost 5 bases, and 16 bases had no gene match. Germline V gene sequence: CDR1 SGHAT, CDR2 FQNNGV. CDR3 protein: CASSLTQSPGQGFSYEQYF. CDR3 coding DNA: TGTGCCAGCAGCCTAACCCAATCACCGGGACAGGGGTTCTCCTACGAGCAGTACTTC. The complete variable domain, with remaining parts taken from reference TRBV11-2 and TRBJ2-7, reads EAGVAQSPRYKIIEKRQSVAFWCNPISGHATLYWYQQILGQGPKLLIQFQNNGVVDDSQLPKDRFSAERLKGVDSTLKIQPAKLEDSAVYLCASSLTQSPGQGFSYEQYFGPGTRLTVT.

The chain has TRBV3-1 and TRBJ2-1, with TRBD2 matching 7 bases. Germline V gene sequence: CDR1 LGHDT, CDR2 YNNKEL (reference sequence). The J segment lost 4 bases and the V segment lost 4 bases, leaving 13 bases of the junction unmatched. The CDR3 loop spans 17 amino acids. In nucleotides, the CDR3 is TGTGCCAGCAGCCCCCAACTAGCGCCAAACCTTTACAATGAGCAGTTCTTC. Translating it yields CASSPQLAPNLYNEQFF.

In its sample, this clonotype was seen once. The CDR3: CSARDPAGGPLGEQFF. CDR3 bases: TGCAGTGCTAGAGACCCAGCGGGAGGGCCCTTAGGTGAGCAGTTCTTC. This rearrangement joins TRBV20-1 to TRBJ2-1; 10 positions match TRBD2. CDR3 length equals 16 residues. Trimming cost V 0 bases and J 9 bases; bases outside gene matches: 11. Germline CDR1 is DFQATT and CDR2 is SNEGSKA (reference sequence).

This clonotype was recorded many times. The rearrangement joins TRBV28 to TRBJ1-1; weak D call: TRBD1 (5 bases). Trimming removed 4 bases at V and 4 bases at J, with 7 bases between. Germline assignment: CDR1 MDHEN and CDR2 SYDVKM. The CDR3 contains 12 residues. CDR3 in amino acids: CASSWGPTEAFF. CDR3 DNA: TGTGCCAGCAGTTGGGGACCCACTGAAGCTTTCTTT. Together with reference TRBV28 and TRBJ1-1, the CDR3 gives the full variable domain: DVKVTQSSRYLVKRTGEKVFLECVQDMDHENMFWYRQDPGLGLRLIYFSYDVKMKEKGDIPEGYSVSREKKERFSLILESASTNQTSMYLCASSWGPTEAFFGQGTRLTVV.